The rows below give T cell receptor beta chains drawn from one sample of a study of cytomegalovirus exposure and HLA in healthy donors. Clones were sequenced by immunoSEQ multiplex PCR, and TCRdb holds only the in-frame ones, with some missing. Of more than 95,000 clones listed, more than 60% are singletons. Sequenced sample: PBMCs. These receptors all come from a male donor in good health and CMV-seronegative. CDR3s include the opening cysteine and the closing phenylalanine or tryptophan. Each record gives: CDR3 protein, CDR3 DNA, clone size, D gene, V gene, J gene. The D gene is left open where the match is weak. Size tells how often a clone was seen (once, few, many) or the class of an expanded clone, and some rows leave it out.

CDR3aa: CASSYSAPSVGEQFF
CDR3nt: TGTGCCAGCAGTTACTCAGCCCCTAGCGTAGGTGAGCAGTTCTTC
abundance: -
d_gene: -
v_gene: TRBV6-5
j_gene: TRBJ2-1

CDR3aa: CASSVESRAGLADDNEQFF
CDR3nt: TGTGCCAGCAGCGTAGAGTCCAGGGCCGGACTAGCGGACGACAATGAGCAGTTCTTC
abundance: -
d_gene: TRBD2
v_gene: TRBV9
j_gene: TRBJ2-1

CDR3aa: CASSPEYF
CDR3nt: TGTGCCAGCAGCCCAGAGTACTTC
abundance: -
d_gene: -
v_gene: TRBV7-9
j_gene: TRBJ2-5

CDR3aa: CSVHNGVTGIDEQFF
CDR3nt: TGCAGCGTCCACAATGGGGTGACAGGGATCGATGAGCAGTTCTTC
abundance: -
d_gene: TRBD1
v_gene: TRBV29-1
j_gene: TRBJ2-1

CDR3aa: CASSQAPTDSYEQYF
CDR3nt: TGCGCCAGCAGCCAAGCCCCCACAGACTCCTACGAGCAGTACTTC
abundance: few
d_gene: -
v_gene: TRBV4-1
j_gene: TRBJ2-7

CDR3aa: CASSLAESGRPSNEKLFF
CDR3nt: TGTGCCAGCAGCTTAGCGGAGTCAGGGCGTCCGTCTAATGAAAAACTGTTTTTT
abundance: few
d_gene: -
v_gene: TRBV7-9
j_gene: TRBJ1-4

CDR3aa: CASSVQVLAKNIQYF
CDR3nt: TGTGCCAGCAGCGTTCAAGTACTAGCCAAAAACATTCAGTACTTC
abundance: few
d_gene: -
v_gene: TRBV6-1
j_gene: TRBJ2-4

CDR3aa: CASWGPAERGTTKTQYF
CDR3nt: TGTGCCAGTTGGGGCCCTGCAGAGCGGGGAACGACGAAGACCCAGTACTTC
abundance: once
d_gene: TRBD2
v_gene: TRBV19
j_gene: TRBJ2-5

CDR3aa: CASSLTGSGELFF
CDR3nt: TGTGCCAGCAGCTTAACAGGATCCGGGGAGCTGTTTTTT
abundance: once
d_gene: -
v_gene: TRBV7-2
j_gene: TRBJ2-2

CDR3aa: CASSNGGGLSGNTIYF
CDR3nt: TGCGCCAGCAGCAATGGAGGGGGCTTGAGTGGAAACACCATATATTTT
abundance: -
d_gene: TRBD1
v_gene: TRBV5-1
j_gene: TRBJ1-3

CDR3aa: CASTPGQGYTEAFF
CDR3nt: TGTGCCAGTACCCCGGGACAGGGATACACTGAAGCTTTCTTT
abundance: -
d_gene: TRBD1
v_gene: TRBV19
j_gene: TRBJ1-1

CDR3aa: CASSSQTNTGEKLFF
CDR3nt: TGTGCCAGCAGTTCCCAGACGAATACAGGTGAAAAACTGTTTTTT
abundance: -
d_gene: -
v_gene: TRBV27
j_gene: TRBJ1-4

CDR3aa: CASSFFQGDGYTF
CDR3nt: TGTGCCAGCAGTTTCTTTCAGGGCGATGGCTACACCTTC
abundance: few
d_gene: -
v_gene: TRBV27
j_gene: TRBJ1-2

CDR3aa: CASSIGTASSYNEQFF
CDR3nt: TGCGCCAGCAGCATCGGGACAGCCAGCTCCTACAATGAGCAGTTCTTC
abundance: few
d_gene: TRBD1
v_gene: TRBV5-1
j_gene: TRBJ2-1

CDR3aa: CASSQDRTSGSNEQFF
CDR3nt: TGCGCCAGCAGCCAAGACCGGACTAGCGGGAGCAATGAGCAGTTCTTC
abundance: -
d_gene: TRBD2
v_gene: TRBV4-1
j_gene: TRBJ2-1

CDR3aa: CASSSDRDQETQYF
CDR3nt: TGTGCCAGCAGCTCCGACAGGGACCAAGAGACCCAGTACTTC
abundance: -
d_gene: TRBD1
v_gene: TRBV7-3
j_gene: TRBJ2-5

CDR3aa: CASSLGGQGVEKLFF
CDR3nt: TGTGCCAGCAGCCTGGGGGGGCAGGGCGTTGAAAAACTGTTTTTT
abundance: -
d_gene: -
v_gene: TRBV9
j_gene: TRBJ1-4

CDR3aa: CASGQGVYEQYF
CDR3nt: TGTGCCAGCGGACAGGGGGTATACGAGCAGTACTTC
abundance: few
d_gene: TRBD1
v_gene: TRBV28
j_gene: TRBJ2-7

CDR3aa: CASSGPGNTGELFF
CDR3nt: TGCGCCAGCAGCGGGCCAGGGAACACCGGGGAGCTGTTTTTT
abundance: -
d_gene: -
v_gene: TRBV5-1
j_gene: TRBJ2-2

CDR3aa: CASSLGQGARNSPLHF
CDR3nt: TGCGCCAGCAGCTTGGGGCAGGGGGCTCGGAATTCACCCCTCCACTTT
abundance: -
d_gene: TRBD1
v_gene: TRBV5-1
j_gene: TRBJ1-6

CDR3aa: CAWAWDRGQPQHF
CDR3nt: TGTGCCTGGGCTTGGGACAGGGGCCAGCCCCAGCATTTT
abundance: -
d_gene: TRBD1
v_gene: TRBV30
j_gene: TRBJ1-5

CDR3aa: CASSRTSGLTDTQYF
CDR3nt: TGTGCCAGCAGCAGGACTAGCGGGTTGACAGATACGCAGTATTTT
abundance: once
d_gene: TRBD2
v_gene: TRBV5-4
j_gene: TRBJ2-3

CDR3aa: CASSPGTGAREQYF
CDR3nt: TGTGCCAGCAGCCCCGGGACAGGGGCTCGCGAGCAGTACTTC
abundance: -
d_gene: TRBD1
v_gene: TRBV4-2
j_gene: TRBJ2-7

CDR3aa: CASSFRETQYF
CDR3nt: TGTGCCAGCAGCTTTCGAGAGACCCAGTACTTC
abundance: -
d_gene: -
v_gene: TRBV5-4
j_gene: TRBJ2-5

CDR3aa: CASSFSLQGANTEAFF
CDR3nt: TGTGCCAGCAGCTTTTCTTTACAGGGGGCGAACACTGAAGCTTTCTTT
abundance: -
d_gene: TRBD1
v_gene: TRBV7-8
j_gene: TRBJ1-1

CDR3aa: CASSSPTQGAGTEAFF
CDR3nt: TGTGCCAGCAGTTCACCTACCCAGGGGGCGGGCACTGAAGCTTTCTTT
abundance: -
d_gene: TRBD1
v_gene: TRBV27
j_gene: TRBJ1-1

CDR3aa: CASSLVGGLTDTQYF
CDR3nt: TGTGCCAGCAGTTTGGTTGGGGGCCTCACAGATACGCAGTATTTT
abundance: few
d_gene: -
v_gene: TRBV27
j_gene: TRBJ2-3

CDR3aa: CASSARTSWAEQFF
CDR3nt: TGTGCCAGCAGTGCCAGAACCTCATGGGCCGAGCAGTTCTTC
abundance: -
d_gene: -
v_gene: TRBV2
j_gene: TRBJ2-1

CDR3aa: CASSQPGTGGHEQYF
CDR3nt: TGTGCCAGCAGCCAGCCCGGGACAGGGGGCCACGAGCAGTACTTC
abundance: -
d_gene: TRBD1
v_gene: TRBV7-8
j_gene: TRBJ2-7

CDR3aa: CASTPGGETQYF
CDR3nt: TGTGCCAGCACCCCCGGGGGGGAGACCCAGTACTTC
abundance: -
d_gene: TRBD2
v_gene: TRBV2
j_gene: TRBJ2-5

CDR3aa: CASSRDSKNYEQYF
CDR3nt: TGTGCCAGCAGCCGGGACTCAAAGAACTACGAGCAGTACTTC
abundance: -
d_gene: -
v_gene: TRBV7-9
j_gene: TRBJ2-7

CDR3aa: CATSRDNGPSYEQYF
CDR3nt: TGTGCCACCAGCAGAGATAACGGTCCGTCCTACGAGCAGTACTTC
abundance: -
d_gene: -
v_gene: TRBV15
j_gene: TRBJ2-7

CDR3aa: CASSLDLAAKNIQYF
CDR3nt: TGTGCCAGCAGCTTAGATCTGGCAGCCAAAAACATTCAGTACTTC
abundance: once
d_gene: -
v_gene: TRBV11-3
j_gene: TRBJ2-4

CDR3aa: CASSLGLDTEAFF
CDR3nt: TGTGCCAGCTCCTTGGGACTGGACACTGAAGCTTTCTTT
abundance: -
d_gene: -
v_gene: TRBV18
j_gene: TRBJ1-1

CDR3aa: CASSFDRETQYF
CDR3nt: TGTGCCAGCAGCTTTGATCGGGAGACCCAGTACTTC
abundance: once
d_gene: -
v_gene: TRBV7-3
j_gene: TRBJ2-5

CDR3aa: CASNRGQGMGNQPQHF
CDR3nt: TGTGCCAGCAACAGAGGACAGGGAATGGGAAATCAGCCCCAGCATTTT
abundance: -
d_gene: TRBD1
v_gene: TRBV2
j_gene: TRBJ1-5

CDR3aa: CASSDSPGQGEKQPQHF
CDR3nt: TGTGCCAGCAGTGACTCTCCGGGACAGGGAGAGAAACAGCCCCAGCATTTT
abundance: -
d_gene: TRBD1
v_gene: TRBV6-4
j_gene: TRBJ1-5

CDR3aa: CASRPLRLAGQETQYF
CDR3nt: TGTGCCAGCAGACCACTTAGACTAGCGGGACAAGAGACCCAGTACTTC
abundance: -
d_gene: TRBD2
v_gene: TRBV11-2
j_gene: TRBJ2-5

CDR3aa: CASSLGGIGAEAFF
CDR3nt: TGTGCCAGCAGCTTAGGCGGGATTGGCGCTGAAGCTTTCTTT
abundance: -
d_gene: -
v_gene: TRBV11-3
j_gene: TRBJ1-1